This T cell receptor beta chain appears in the sequencing data of a study of blood T cell repertoires in COVID-19. About the study: The analysed material was cDNA or gDNA that came from T cells, B-cell-depleted T cells, or PBMCs.

Original processing methods: Amplification of reference gene primers was used by the study to estimate nucleated cell counts. Using immunoSEQ multiplex PCR, the repertoire was profiled, and TCRdb retains in-frame clones only, with some absent. V, J and clone size are taken as reported in that table, and D and trimming were inferred from the DNA itself. The sample has about 85,000 clones, roughly 87% seen once. This receptor was identified in a man in his fifties or sixties with acute or convalescent COVID-19. The material sequenced was peripheral blood.

The CDR3 region is CATSDSDNYTGELFF. In nucleotides, the CDR3 is TGTGCCACCAGTGATTCCGACAATTACACCGGGGAGCTGTTTTTT. V gene TRBV24-1 combines with J gene TRBJ2-2; D not certain. The germline V gene encodes CDR1 KGHDR and CDR2 SFDVKD. CDR3 length: 15 residues. Trimming cost V 2 bases and J 3 bases, with 9 bases left between them.